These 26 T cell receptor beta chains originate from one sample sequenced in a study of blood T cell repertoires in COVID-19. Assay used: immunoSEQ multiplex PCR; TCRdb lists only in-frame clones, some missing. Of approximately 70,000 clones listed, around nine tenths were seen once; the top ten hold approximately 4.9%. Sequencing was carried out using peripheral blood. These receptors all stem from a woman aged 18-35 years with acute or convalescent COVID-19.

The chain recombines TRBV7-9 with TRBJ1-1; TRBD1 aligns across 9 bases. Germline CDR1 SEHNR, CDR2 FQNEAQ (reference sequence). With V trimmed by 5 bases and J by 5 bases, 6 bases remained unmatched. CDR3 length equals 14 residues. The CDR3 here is CASSDTGGLTEAFF. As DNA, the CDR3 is TGTGCCAGCAGCGACACAGGGGGCCTGACTGAAGCTTTCTTT.

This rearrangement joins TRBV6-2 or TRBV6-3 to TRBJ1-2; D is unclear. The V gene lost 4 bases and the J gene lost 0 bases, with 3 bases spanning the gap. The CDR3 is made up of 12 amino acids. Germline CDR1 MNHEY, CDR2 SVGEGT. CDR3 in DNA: TGTGCCAGCAGTTTCTCTAACTATGGCTACACCTTC. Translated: CASSFSNYGYTF.

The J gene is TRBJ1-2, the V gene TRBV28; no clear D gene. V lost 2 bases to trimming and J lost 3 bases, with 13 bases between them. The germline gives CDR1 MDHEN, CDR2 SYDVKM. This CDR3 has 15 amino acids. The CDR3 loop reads CASSLTGEQDYGYTF. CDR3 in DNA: TGTGCCAGCAGTTTAACTGGGGAGCAAGACTATGGCTACACCTTC.

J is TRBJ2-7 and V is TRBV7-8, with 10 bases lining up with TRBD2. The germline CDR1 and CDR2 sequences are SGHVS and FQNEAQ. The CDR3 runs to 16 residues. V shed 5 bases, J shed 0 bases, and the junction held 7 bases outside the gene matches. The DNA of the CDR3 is TGTGCCAGCAGCCCGGCCATAGCGGGGGGCTCCTACGAGCAGTACTTC. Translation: CASSPAIAGGSYEQYF.

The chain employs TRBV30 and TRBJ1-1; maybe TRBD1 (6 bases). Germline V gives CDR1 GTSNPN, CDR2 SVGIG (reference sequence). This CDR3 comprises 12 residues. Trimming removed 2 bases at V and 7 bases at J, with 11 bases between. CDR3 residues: CAWSRQDYEAFF. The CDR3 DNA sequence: TGTGCCTGGAGTCGACAGGATTATGAAGCTTTCTTT.

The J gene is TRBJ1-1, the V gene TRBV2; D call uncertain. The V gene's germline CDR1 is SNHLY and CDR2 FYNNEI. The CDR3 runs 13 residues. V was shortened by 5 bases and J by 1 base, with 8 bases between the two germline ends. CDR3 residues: CASSRAGNTEAFF. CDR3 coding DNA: TGTGCCAGCAGTCGCGCCGGGAACACTGAAGCTTTCTTT. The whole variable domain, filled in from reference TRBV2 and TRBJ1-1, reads EPEVTQTPSHQVTQMGQEVILRCVPISNHLYFYWYRQILGQKVEFLVSFYNNEISEKSEIFDDQFSVERPDGSNFTLKIRSTKLEDSAMYFCASSRAGNTEAFFGQGTRLTVV.

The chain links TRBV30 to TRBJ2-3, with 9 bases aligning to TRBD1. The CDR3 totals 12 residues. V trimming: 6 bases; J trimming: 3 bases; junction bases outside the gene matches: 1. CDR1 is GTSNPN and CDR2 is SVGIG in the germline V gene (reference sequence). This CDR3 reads CACGQGTDTQYF. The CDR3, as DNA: TGTGCCTGCGGACAGGGGACAGATACGCAGTATTTT.

CDR3: CASSLSTDKNIQYF. CDR3 nucleotides: TGCGCCAGCAGCTTGTCGACAGACAAAAACATTCAGTACTTC. V is TRBV5-1 and J is TRBJ2-4; TRBD1 is a possible D gene (5 bases). Trimming pared 1 base from V and 3 bases from J, leaving 8 bases between. This CDR3 spans 14 amino acids. CDR1 is SGHRS and CDR2 is YFSETQ in the germline V gene.

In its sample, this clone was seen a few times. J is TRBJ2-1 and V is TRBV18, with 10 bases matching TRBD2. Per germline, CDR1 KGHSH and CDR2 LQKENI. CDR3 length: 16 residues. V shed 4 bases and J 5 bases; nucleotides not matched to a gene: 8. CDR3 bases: TGTGCCAGCTCACAACTAGCGGGGAGTTCAGACAATGAGCAGTTCTTC. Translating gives CASSQLAGSSDNEQFF. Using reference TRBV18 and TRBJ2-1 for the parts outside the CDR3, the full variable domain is NAGVMQNPRHLVRRRGQEARLRCSPMKGHSHVYWYRQLPEEGLKFMVYLQKENIIDESGMPKERFSAEFPKEGPSILRIQQVVRGDSAAYFCASSQLAGSSDNEQFFGPGTRLTVL.

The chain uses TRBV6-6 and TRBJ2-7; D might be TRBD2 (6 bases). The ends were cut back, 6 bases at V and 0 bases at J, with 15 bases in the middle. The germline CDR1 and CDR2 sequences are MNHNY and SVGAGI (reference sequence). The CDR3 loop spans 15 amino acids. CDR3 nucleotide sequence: TGTGCCAGCAGAATAGCGGACGGTTTCTCCTACGAGCAGTACTTC. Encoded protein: CASRIADGFSYEQYF.

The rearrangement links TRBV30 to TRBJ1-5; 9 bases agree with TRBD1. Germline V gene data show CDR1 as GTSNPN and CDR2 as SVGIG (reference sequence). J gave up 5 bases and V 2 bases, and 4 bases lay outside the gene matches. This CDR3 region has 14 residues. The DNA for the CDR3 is TGTGCCTGGAGTCCGGGACAGGGCGATCAGCCCCAGCATTTT. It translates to CAWSPGQGDQPQHF.

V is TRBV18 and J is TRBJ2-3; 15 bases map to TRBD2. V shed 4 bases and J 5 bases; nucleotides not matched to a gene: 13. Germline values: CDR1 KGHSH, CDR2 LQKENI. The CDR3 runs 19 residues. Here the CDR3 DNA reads TGTGCCAGCTCACGGACTAGCGGGGGGGCATCCGTTGGTGAAGATACGCAGTATTTT. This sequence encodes CASSRTSGGASVGEDTQYF.

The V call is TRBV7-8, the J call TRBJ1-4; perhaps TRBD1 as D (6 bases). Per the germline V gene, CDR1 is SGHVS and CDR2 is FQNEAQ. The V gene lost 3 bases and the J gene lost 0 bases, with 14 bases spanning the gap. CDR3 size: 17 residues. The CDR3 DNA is TGTGCCAGCAGCTTGACGGGGACACCAGCAACTAATGAAAAACTGTTTTTT. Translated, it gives CASSLTGTPATNEKLFF.

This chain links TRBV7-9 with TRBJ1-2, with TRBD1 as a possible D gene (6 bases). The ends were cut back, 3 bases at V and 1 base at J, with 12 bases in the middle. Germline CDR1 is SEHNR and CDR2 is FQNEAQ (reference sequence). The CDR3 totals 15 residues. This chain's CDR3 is CASSFSGADNYGYTF. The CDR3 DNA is TGTGCCAGCAGCTTTTCAGGGGCGGATAACTATGGCTACACCTTC.

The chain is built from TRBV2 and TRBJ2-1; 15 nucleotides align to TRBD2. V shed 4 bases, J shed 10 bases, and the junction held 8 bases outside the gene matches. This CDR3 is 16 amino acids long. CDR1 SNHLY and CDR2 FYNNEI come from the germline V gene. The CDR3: CASSVPGLAGGLEQFF. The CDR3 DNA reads TGTGCCAGCAGTGTCCCGGGACTAGCGGGGGGCCTAGAGCAGTTCTTC.

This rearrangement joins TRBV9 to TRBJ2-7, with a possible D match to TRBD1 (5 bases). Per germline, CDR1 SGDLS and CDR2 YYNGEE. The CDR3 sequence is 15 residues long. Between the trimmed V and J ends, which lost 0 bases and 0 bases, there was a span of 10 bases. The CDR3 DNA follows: TGTGCCAGCAGCGTAGAACCTGACAGCTCCTACGAGCAGTACTTC. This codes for CASSVEPDSSYEQYF.

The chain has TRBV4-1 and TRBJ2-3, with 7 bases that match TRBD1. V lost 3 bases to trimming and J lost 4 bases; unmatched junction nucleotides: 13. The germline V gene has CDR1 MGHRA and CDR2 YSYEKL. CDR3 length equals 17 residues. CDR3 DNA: TGCGCCAGCAGCCACTCCGAAACAAACAGGGGATCAGATACGCAGTATTTT. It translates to CASSHSETNRGSDTQYF.

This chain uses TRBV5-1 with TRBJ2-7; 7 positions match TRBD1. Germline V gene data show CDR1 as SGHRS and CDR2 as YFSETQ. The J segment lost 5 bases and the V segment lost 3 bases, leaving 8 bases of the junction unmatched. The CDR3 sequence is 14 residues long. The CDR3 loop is CASSSPAQGNEQYF. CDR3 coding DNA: TGCGCCAGCAGCTCCCCGGCACAGGGGAACGAGCAGTACTTC.

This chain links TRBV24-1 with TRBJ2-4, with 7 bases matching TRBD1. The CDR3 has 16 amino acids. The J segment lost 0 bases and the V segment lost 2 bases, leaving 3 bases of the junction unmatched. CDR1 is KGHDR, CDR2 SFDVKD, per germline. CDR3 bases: TGTGCCACCAGTGATTCGAGGGGGCAAGCCAAAAACATTCAGTACTTC. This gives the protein CATSDSRGQAKNIQYF.

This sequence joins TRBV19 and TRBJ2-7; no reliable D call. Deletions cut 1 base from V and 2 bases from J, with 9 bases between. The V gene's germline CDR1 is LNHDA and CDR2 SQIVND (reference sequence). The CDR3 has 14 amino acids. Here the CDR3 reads CASSIGLGAYEQYF. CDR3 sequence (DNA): TGTGCCAGTAGTATAGGTCTGGGCGCCTACGAGCAGTACTTC. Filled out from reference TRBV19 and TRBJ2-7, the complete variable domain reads DGGITQSPKYLFRKEGQNVTLSCEQNLNHDAMYWYRQDPGQGLRLIYYSQIVNDFQKGDIAEGYSVSREKKESFPLTVTSAQKNPTAFYLCASSIGLGAYEQYFGPGTRLTVT.

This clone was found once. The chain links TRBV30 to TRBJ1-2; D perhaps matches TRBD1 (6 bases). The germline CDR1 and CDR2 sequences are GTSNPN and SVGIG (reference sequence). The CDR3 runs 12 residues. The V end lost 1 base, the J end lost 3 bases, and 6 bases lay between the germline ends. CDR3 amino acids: CAWSDRDYGYTF. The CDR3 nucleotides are TGTGCCTGGAGTGACAGGGACTATGGCTACACCTTC.

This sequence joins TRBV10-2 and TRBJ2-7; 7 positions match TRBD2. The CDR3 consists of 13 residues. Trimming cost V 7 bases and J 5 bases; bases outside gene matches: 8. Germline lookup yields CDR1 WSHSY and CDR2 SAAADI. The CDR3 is CASTNMRENEQYF. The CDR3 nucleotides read TGCGCCAGCACCAACATGCGGGAGAACGAGCAGTACTTC.

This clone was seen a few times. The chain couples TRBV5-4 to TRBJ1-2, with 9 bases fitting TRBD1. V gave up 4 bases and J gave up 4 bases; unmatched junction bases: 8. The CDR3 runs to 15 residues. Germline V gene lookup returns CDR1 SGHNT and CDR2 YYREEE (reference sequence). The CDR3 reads CASSPDRGGGYGYTF. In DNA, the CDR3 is TGTGCCAGCAGCCCGGACAGGGGCGGAGGCTATGGCTACACCTTC. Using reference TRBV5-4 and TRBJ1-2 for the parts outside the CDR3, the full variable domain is ETGVTQSPTHLIKTRGQQVTLRCSSQSGHNTVSWYQQALGQGPQFIFQYYREEENGRGNFPPRFSGLQFPNYSSELNVNALELDDSALYLCASSPDRGGGYGYTFGSGTRLTVV.

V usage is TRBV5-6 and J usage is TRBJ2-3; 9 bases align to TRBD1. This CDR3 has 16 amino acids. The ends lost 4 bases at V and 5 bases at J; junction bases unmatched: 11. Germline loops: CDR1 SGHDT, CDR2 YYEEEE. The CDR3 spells CASSLGQGGWIDTQYF. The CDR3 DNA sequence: TGTGCCAGCAGCCTGGGACAGGGCGGATGGATAGATACGCAGTATTTT.

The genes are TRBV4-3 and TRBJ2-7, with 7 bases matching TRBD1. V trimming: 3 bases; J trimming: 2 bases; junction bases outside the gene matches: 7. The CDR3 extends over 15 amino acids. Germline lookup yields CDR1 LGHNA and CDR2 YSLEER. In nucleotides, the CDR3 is TGCGCCAGCAGCCATATGACCGGGACAGCCTACGAGCAGTACTTC. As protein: CASSHMTGTAYEQYF.

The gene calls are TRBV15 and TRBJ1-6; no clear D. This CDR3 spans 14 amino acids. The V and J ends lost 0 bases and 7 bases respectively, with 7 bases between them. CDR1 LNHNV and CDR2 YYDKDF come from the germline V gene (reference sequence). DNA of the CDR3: TGTGCCACCAGCAGAGATTTCGGGAATTCACCCCTCCACTTT. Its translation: CATSRDFGNSPLHF.